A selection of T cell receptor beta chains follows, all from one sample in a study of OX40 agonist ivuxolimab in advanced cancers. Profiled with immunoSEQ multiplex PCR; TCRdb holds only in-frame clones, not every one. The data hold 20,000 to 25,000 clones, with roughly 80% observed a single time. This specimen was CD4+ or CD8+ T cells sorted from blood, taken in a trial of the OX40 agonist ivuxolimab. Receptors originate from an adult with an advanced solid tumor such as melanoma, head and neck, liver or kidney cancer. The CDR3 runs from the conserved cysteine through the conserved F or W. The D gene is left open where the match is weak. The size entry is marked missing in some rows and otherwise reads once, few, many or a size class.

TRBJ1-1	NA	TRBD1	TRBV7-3	TGTGCCAGCAGCTTGGGGACAGGGGGCCTGAACACTGAAGCTTTCTTT	CASSLGTGGLNTEAFF
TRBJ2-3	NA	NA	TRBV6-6	TGTGCCAGCAGTTACTCACCAGGAAGAGATACGCAGTATTTT	CASSYSPGRDTQYF
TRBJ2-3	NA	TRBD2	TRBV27	TGTGCCAGCAGTTCCCTCCCCGGGGGGTACGATACGCAGTATTTT	CASSSLPGGYDTQYF
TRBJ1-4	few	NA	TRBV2	TGTGCCAGCAGTGATTGGGGACACTTCTCAACAACTAATGAAAAACTGTTTTTT	CASSDWGHFSTTNEKLFF
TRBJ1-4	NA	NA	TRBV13	TGTGCCAGCAGCCTCGGGGCTAATGAAAAACTGTTTTTT	CASSLGANEKLFF
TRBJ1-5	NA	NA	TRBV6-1	TGTGCCAGCAGTGAAGCGCTGAATAGCAATCAGCCCCAGCATTTT	CASSEALNSNQPQHF
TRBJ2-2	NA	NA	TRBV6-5	TGTGCCAGCAGTTACGCGCGAGTAGCGGAGCTGTTTTTT	CASSYARVAELFF
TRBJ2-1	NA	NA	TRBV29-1	TGCAGCGCCCAGGATTACAATGAGCAGTTCTTC	CSAQDYNEQFF
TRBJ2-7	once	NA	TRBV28	TGTGCCAGCAGCCTACAGGGGGAGGGGTCCTACGAGCAGTACTTC	CASSLQGEGSYEQYF
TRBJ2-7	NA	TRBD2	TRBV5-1	TGCGCCAGCAGCCCGGGACTATCCTACGAGCAGTACTTC	CASSPGLSYEQYF
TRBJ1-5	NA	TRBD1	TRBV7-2	TGTGCCAGCAGCTTATGGGACAGGGGTATCAATCAGCCCCAGCATTTT	CASSLWDRGINQPQHF
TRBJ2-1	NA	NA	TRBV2	TGTGCCAGCAGTGATATAGCCTACAATGAGCAGTTCTTC	CASSDIAYNEQFF
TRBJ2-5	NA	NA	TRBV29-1	TGCAGCGTTGTTCCCGTCCTGAGAGAGACCCAGTACTTC	CSVVPVLRETQYF
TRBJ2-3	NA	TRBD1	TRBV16	TGTGCCAGCAGCCTGCAGGGGGCGAGGGATACGCAGTATTTT	CASSLQGARDTQYF
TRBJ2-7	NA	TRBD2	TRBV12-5	TGTGCTAGTGCCCCGGGGGGGCGCTGGTACGAGCAGTACTTC	CASAPGGRWYEQYF
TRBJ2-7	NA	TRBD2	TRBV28	TGTGCCAGCCGGGACTATGCCTACGAGCAGTACTTC	CASRDYAYEQYF
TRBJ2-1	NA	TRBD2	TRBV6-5	TGTGCCAGCAGTTACTCGATAGCGGGAGCCAACAATGAGCAGTTCTTC	CASSYSIAGANNEQFF
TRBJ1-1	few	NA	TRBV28	TGTGCCAGCGGCCGCGGGGGGTCTATGAACACTGAAGCTTTCTTT	CASGRGGSMNTEAFF
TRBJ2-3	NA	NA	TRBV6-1	TGTGCCAGCAGTGAAGCGAAGGGCGCAGCAGATACGCAGTATTTT	CASSEAKGAADTQYF
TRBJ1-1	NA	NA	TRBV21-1	TGTGCCAGCAGCAATTACCCGACAGGGGGCATGAACACTGAAGCTTTCTTT	CASSNYPTGGMNTEAFF
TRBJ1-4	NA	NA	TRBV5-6	TGTGCCAGCAGCTCCCAGGCAGGCTATAATGAAAAACTGTTTTTT	CASSSQAGYNEKLFF
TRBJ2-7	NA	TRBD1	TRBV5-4	TGTGCCAGCAGCTTTCAGGGGGCGGACGAGCAGTACTTC	CASSFQGADEQYF
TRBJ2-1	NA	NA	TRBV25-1	TGTGCCAGCTCTATAAGCTCCTACAATGAGCAGTTCTTC	CASSISSYNEQFF
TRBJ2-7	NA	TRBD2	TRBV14	TGTGCCAGCAGCCGTGGGACTAGCGGGTACTACGAGCAGTACTTC	CASSRGTSGYYEQYF
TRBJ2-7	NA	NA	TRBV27	TGTGCCAGCAGTTTATCGGGGGGCATTAGATACGAGCAGTACTTC	CASSLSGGIRYEQYF
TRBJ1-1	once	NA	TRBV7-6	TGTGCCAGCAGCTTGGGGGGACGGAATGAAGCTTTCTTT	CASSLGGRNEAFF
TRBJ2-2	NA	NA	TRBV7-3	TGTGCCAGCAGCTGGGGGGCGAACACCGGGGAGCTGTTTTTT	CASSWGANTGELFF
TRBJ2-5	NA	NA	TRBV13	TGTGCCAGCAGCCTTCAAGAGACCCAGTACTTC	CASSLQETQYF
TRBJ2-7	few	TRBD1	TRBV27	TGTGCCGGTCCGACAGGGGGCTACGAGCAGTACTTC	CAGPTGGYEQYF
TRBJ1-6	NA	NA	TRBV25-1	TGTGCCAGCAGTGAATATAGTAGGTCCTATAATTCACCCCTCCACTTT	CASSEYSRSYNSPLHF
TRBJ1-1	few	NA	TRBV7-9	TGTGCCAGCAGCGTGAGGGGGAACACTGAAGCTTTCTTT	CASSVRGNTEAFF
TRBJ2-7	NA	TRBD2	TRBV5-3	TGTGCCAGAAGCTTGGTGGTCAAGGGTAGCGGGGATAGGTACGAGCAGTACTTC	CARSLVVKGSGDRYEQYF
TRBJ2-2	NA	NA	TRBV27	TGTGCCAGCAGTTTATTCCCGGGGCAGGCGAACACCGGGGAGCTGTTTTTT	CASSLFPGQANTGELFF
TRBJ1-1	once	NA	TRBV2	TGTGCCAGCAGAGAAAGCAGGGGCGGGAGCACTGAAGCTTTCTTT	CASRESRGGSTEAFF
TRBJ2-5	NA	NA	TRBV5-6	TGTGCCAGCAGGTTGTGGGGGGCCCAAGAGACCCAGTACTTC	CASRLWGAQETQYF
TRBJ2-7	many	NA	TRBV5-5	TGTGCCAGCAGCTCCAACAATGCCCCGGGGTACGAGCAGTACTTC	CASSSNNAPGYEQYF
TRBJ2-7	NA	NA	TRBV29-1	TGCAGCGTTCCCTCTTTGATCCCGGGGGAGCAGTACTTC	CSVPSLIPGEQYF
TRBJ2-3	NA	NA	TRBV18	TGTGCCAGCTCACCACCGGTACAGTACACAGATACGCAGTATTTT	CASSPPVQYTDTQYF
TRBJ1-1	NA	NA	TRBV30	TGTGCCTGGAGTGCTATGGTTAACACTGAAGCTTTCTTT	CAWSAMVNTEAFF
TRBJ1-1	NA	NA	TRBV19	TGTGCCAGTAGTATACCTGGGGCAGGGCTGGCTTTCTTT	CASSIPGAGLAFF
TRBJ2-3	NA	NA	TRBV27	TGTGCCAGCAGTTTTTCGATTAGCACAGATACGCAGTATTTT	CASSFSISTDTQYF
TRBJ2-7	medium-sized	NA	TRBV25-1	TGTGCCAGCAGCGCGGACTACGAGCAGTACTTC	CASSADYEQYF
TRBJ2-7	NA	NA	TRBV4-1	TGCGCCAGCAGCCAAGAATGGGCGGGGTACGAGCAGTACTTC	CASSQEWAGYEQYF
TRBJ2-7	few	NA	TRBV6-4	TGTGCCAGCAGTGAAACGGAGAGCTCCTACGAGCAGTACTTC	CASSETESSYEQYF
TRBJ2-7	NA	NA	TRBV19	TGTGCCAGTAGTTTCCAGGGTGTGGGACCTATCTACGAGCAGTACTTC	CASSFQGVGPIYEQYF